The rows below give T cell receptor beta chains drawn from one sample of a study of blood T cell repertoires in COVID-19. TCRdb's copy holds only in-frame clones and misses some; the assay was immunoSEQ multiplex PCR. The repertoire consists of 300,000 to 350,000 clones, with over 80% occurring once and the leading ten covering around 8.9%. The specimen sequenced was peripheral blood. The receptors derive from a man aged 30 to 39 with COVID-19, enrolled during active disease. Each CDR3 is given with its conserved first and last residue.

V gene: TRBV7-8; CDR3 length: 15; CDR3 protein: CASSLGDRGFKEAFF
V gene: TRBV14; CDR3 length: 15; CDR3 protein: CASSFLAGAGNEQFF
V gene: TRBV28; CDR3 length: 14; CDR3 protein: CASSGTGGRYEQYF
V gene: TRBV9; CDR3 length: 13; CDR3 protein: CASSVGTTDTQYF
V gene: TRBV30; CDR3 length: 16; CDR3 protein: CAWDGGLTGVGNTIYF
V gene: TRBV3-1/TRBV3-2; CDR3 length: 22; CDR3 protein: CATRGWLAGVEPSLNPEETQYF
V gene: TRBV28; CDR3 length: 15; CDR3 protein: CASSLWTGNTGELFF
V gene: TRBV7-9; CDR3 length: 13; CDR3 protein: CASSLASGDGYTF
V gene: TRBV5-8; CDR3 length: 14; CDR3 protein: CASSPGAGTDTQYF
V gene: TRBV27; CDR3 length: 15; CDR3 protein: CASSLWGQGNYGYTF
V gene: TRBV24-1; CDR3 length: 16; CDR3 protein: CATSARGGTANYGYTF
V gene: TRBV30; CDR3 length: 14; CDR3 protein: CAWSRDSSNEKLFF
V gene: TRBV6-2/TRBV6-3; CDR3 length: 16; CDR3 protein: CASSPTSGRVGDTQYF
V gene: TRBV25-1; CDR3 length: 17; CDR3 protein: CASSDWGQGGRIYGYTF
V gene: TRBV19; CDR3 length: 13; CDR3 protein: CASSVDKTYGYTF
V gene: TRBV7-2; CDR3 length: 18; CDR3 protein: CASSLYGTGGDSIYGYTF
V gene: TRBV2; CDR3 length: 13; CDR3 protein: CASSGLGRETQYF
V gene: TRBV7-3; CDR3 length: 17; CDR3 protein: CASSFRPNRGWNGEQYF
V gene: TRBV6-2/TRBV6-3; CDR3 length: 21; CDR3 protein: CASSYSWGTLEREGGTDTQYF
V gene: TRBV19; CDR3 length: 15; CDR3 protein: CASTASGGTYNEQFF
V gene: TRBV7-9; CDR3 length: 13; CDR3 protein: CASRGDLTGELFF
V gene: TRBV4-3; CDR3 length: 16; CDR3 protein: CASSQLTGVAKNIQYF
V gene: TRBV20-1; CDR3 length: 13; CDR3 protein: CSASRDSQETQYF
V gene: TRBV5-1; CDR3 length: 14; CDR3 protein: CASSLGGPEAEAFF
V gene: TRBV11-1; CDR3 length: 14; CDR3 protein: CASSPDALLGEQFF
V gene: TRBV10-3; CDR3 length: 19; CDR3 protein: CAISGYPTVLSSYNSPLHF
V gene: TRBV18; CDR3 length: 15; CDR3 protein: CASSPGQGASYGYTF
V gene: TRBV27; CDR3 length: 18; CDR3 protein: CASSKQGLAGTNTGELFF
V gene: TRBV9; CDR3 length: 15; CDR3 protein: CASSVAGGSPYEQYF
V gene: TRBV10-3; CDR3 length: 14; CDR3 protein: CAIRPGDYNSPLHF
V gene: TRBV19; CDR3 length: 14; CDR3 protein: CASSYMGAVQPQHF
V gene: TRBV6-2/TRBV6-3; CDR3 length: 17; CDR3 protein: CASSYSVRSQGIHEQYF
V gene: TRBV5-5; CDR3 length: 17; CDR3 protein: CASQLNRQGVYNSPLHF
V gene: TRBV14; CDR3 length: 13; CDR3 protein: CASSLVYSGGYTF
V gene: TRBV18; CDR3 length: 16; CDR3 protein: CASSPRQTGMNTEAFF
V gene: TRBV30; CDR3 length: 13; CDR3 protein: CASRGSESEKLFF
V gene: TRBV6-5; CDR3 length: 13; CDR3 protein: CASSSPGGEKLFF
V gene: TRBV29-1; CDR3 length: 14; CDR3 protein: CSVHFGTGNTEAFF
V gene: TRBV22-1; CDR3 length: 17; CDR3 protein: CPGSAPGTAYLSYEQYF
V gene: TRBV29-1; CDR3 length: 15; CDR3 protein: CSVGTDRLTGNTIYF
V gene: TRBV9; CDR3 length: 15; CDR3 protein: CASSVQGASTDTQYF
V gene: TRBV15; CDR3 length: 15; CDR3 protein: CATSRGTGWDEKLFF
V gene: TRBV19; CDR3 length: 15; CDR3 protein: CASSAGGQGAGEQYF
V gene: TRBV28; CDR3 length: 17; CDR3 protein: CASSLVPGTGAYNEQFF
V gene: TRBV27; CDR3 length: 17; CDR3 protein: CASSFLRGTGVTDTQYF
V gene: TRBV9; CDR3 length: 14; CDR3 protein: CASSVQGQTGELFF
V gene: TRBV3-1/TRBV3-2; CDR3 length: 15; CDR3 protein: CASSQTGTANEKLFF
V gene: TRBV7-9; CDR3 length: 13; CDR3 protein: CASSQQVNTEAFF
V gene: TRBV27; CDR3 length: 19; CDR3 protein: CASSLLAPPGQLPNQPQHF
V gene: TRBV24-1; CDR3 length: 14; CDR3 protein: CATSDLNLNYGYTF
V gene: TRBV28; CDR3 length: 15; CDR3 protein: CASSLTGTTSYEQYF
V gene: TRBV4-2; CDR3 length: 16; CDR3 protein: CASSRPGLADYNEQFF
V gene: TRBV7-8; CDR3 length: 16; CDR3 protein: CASSYGQGSAKNIQYF